This entry lists 29 T cell receptor beta chains sequenced from one sample in a study of T cells after yellow fever vaccination. TCRdb redid the calling of the 5' RACE reads with MiXCR, one entry per CDR3 protein. Of some 170,000 distinct CDR3 sequences in the sample, approximately 9.9% were seen once. The starting material was CD8+ T cells sorted from PBMCs, obtained 45 days after the yellow fever booster vaccination. These receptors originate from a man aged 18-30 years who received the YFV17D yellow fever vaccine.

The rearrangement links TRBV27 to TRBJ1-5; no clear D gene. Trimming cost V 0 bases and J 2 bases, with 8 bases left between them. This CDR3 contains 15 residues. Germline V CDR1 and CDR2: MNHEY, SMNVEV (reference sequence). The DNA for the CDR3 is TGTGCCAGCAGTTTATCAGGCGATGGCAATCAGCCCCAGCATTTT. Translating gives CASSLSGDGNQPQHF.

The chain joins TRBV10-3 to TRBJ2-3; TRBD2 is a possible D gene (6 bases). Germline V gene sequence: CDR1 ENHRY, CDR2 SYGVKD. The CDR3 runs 13 residues. V was clipped by 3 bases and J by 3 bases, with 7 bases between them. CDR3 sequence: CAISDGGTDTQYF. CDR3 nucleotides: TGTGCCATCAGTGACGGGGGTACAGATACGCAGTATTTT.

V gene TRBV12-3 or TRBV12-4 combines with J gene TRBJ2-7, with TRBD2 identical over 10 bases. This CDR3 contains 15 residues. Losses at the gene ends were 6 bases for V and 7 bases for J; bases not matched to a gene: 12. CDR3 nucleotide sequence: TGTGCCAGCAGCCTACTAGCGGGGACACCTAGGGAGCAGTACTTC. Translated: CASSLLAGTPREQYF.

Comment on this clonotype: At one boundary the junction diverges from the germline segment, which might be a read error. The chain recombines TRBV19 with TRBJ2-1; 9 bases align to TRBD1. The CDR3 extends over 17 amino acids. Germline CDR1 LNHDA, CDR2 SQIVND (reference sequence). The CDR3 nucleotides are TGTGCCAGTAGTATCTGGACAGGGGTAAATCGGTACAGTGAGCAGTTCTTC. Its protein is CASSIWTGVNRYSEQFF.

The V call is TRBV19, the J call TRBJ1-2; D may be TRBD1 (5 bases). Trimming pared 7 bases from V and 4 bases from J, leaving 10 bases between. This CDR3 comprises 12 residues. CDR1 is LNHDA, CDR2 SQIVND, per germline (reference sequence). CDR3 sequence reads: CASTPDSYGYTF. The CDR3 nucleotides read TGTGCCAGTACCCCTGACAGCTATGGCTACACCTTC. The full variable domain, completed using reference TRBV19 and TRBJ1-2, is DGGITQSPKYLFRKEGQNVTLSCEQNLNHDAMYWYRQDPGQGLRLIYYSQIVNDFQKGDIAEGYSVSREKKESFPLTVTSAQKNPTAFYLCASTPDSYGYTFGSGTRLTVV.

This clonotype was found a few times. The junction differs from germline at one of its ends, possibly a read error. This chain joins TRBV28 and TRBJ2-5; a weak D match, TRBD2 (5 bases). Germline CDR1 is MDHEN and CDR2 is SYDVKM. This CDR3 has 13 amino acids. CDR3 nucleotides: TGTGCCACCAGTGGAGGCAGCCAAGAGACCCAGTACTTC. This codes for CATSGGSQETQYF.

This clonotype was observed a few times. The chain recombines TRBV3-1 with TRBJ2-5; D possibly matches TRBD1 or TRBD2 (6 bases each). With 1 base removed from V and 3 bases from J, the gap between germline ends came to 15 bases. This CDR3 comprises 16 residues. Germline V lookup: CDR1 LGHDT, CDR2 YNNKEL (reference sequence). CDR3 DNA: TGTGCCAGCAGCCAAGGGGGGGCTGATATCGAAGAGACCCAGTACTTC. Protein product: CASSQGGADIEETQYF.

This clonotype was detected a few times. The chain recombines TRBV15 with TRBJ1-3; D unclear. Trimming removed 3 bases from V and 2 bases from J, with 11 bases in between. The CDR3 has 15 residues. Germline CDR1 and CDR2: LNHNV and YYDKDF (reference sequence). The CDR3 spells CATSRAGGPGNTIYF. DNA of the CDR3: TGTGCCACCAGCAGGGCGGGTGGGCCTGGAAACACCATATATTTT.

Note on this clonotype: The junction departs from the called germline gene at one end, perhaps through a read error. The V call is TRBV6-2 or TRBV6-3, the J call TRBJ2-7; the match to TRBD1 covers 10 bases. The germline gives CDR1 MNHEY, CDR2 SVGEGT. The CDR3 length is 14 residues. CDR3 region: CVSRTGQGDYEQYF. CDR3 in DNA: TGTGTCAGCAGGACAGGACAGGGGGACTACGAGCAGTACTTC.

The CDR3 reads CASSFGGGDYNEQFF. CDR3 in DNA: TGTGCCAGCAGCTTTGGCGGGGGGGACTACAATGAGCAGTTCTTC. V and J are TRBV7-9 and TRBJ2-1; 9 nucleotides match TRBD2. The germline V gene encodes CDR1 SEHNR and CDR2 FQNEAQ (reference sequence). Germline trimming cut 3 bases from V and 3 bases from J; bases unmatched to any gene: 3. The CDR3 is 15 residues long. Full variable domain (missing parts from reference TRBV7-9 and TRBJ2-1): DTGVSQNPRHKITKRGQNVTFRCDPISEHNRLYWYRQTLGQGPEFLTYFQNEAQLEKSRLLSDRFSAERPKGSFSTLEIQRTEQGDSAMYLCASSFGGGDYNEQFFGPGTRLTVL.

The V and J genes are TRBV7-9 and TRBJ1-1, with D possibly matching TRBD1 (6 bases). Germline V gives CDR1 SEHNR, CDR2 FQNEAQ (reference sequence). V was clipped by 5 bases and J by 3 bases, with 13 bases between them. The CDR3 loop spans 14 amino acids. Written as DNA, the CDR3 is TGTGCCAGCAGCCCCAGGGGAGGTGACACTGAAGCTTTCTTT. As protein: CASSPRGGDTEAFF.

This clonotype occurred a few times. The V call is TRBV4-2, the J call TRBJ1-2; D unclear. Trimming shortened V by 1 base and J by 8 bases, and 20 bases separated the two germline ends. Germline CDR1 is LGHNA and CDR2 is YNFKEQ. The CDR3 covers 16 residues. The CDR3 reads CASSQGGHRALGGYTF. The CDR3 DNA follows: TGTGCCAGCAGCCAAGGGGGTCATAGGGCCCTGGGGGGCTACACCTTC.

The rearrangement joins TRBV2 to TRBJ1-1; D remains unclear. The CDR3 contains 10 residues. Germline V gives CDR1 SNHLY, CDR2 FYNNEI. Trimming shortened V by 1 base and J by 11 bases, and 5 bases separated the two germline ends. For the CDR3, the DNA is TGTGCCAGCAGTGAAGGTCACGCTTTCTTT. Translating it yields CASSEGHAFF.

This clonotype appeared many times. V gene TRBV29-1 combines with J gene TRBJ2-7, with 9 positions matching TRBD1. Germline CDR1 and CDR2: SQVTM and ANQGSEA. J gave up 3 bases and V 1 base, and 4 bases lay outside the gene matches. The CDR3 runs to 14 residues. CDR3 bases: TGCAGCGTTGAAGGGTTGACAGGGGGCTACGAGCAGTACTTC. This codes for CSVEGLTGGYEQYF.

This clonotype was seen only a few times. Lacking the conserved final phenylalanine or tryptophan, this CDR3 likely reflects a read error. The chain uses TRBV10-3 and TRBJ2-3; D is unresolved. Deletions cut 0 bases from V and 2 bases from J, with 9 bases between. Germline V lookup: CDR1 ENHRY, CDR2 SYGVKD. The CDR3 runs 15 residues. The CDR3 DNA is TGTGCCATCAGTGAGTCTGGCAGACCCACAGATACGCAGTATATT. This gives the protein CAISESGRPTDTQYI.

The rearrangement joins TRBV12-3 or TRBV12-4 to TRBJ1-6; D uncertain. V was cut by 5 bases and J by 7 bases, with 6 bases left in between. The length of the CDR3 is 12 residues. As DNA, the CDR3 is TGTGCCAGCAGTCTAATCAATTCACCCCTCCACTTT. Its protein product is CASSLINSPLHF.

In its sample, this clonotype was seen a few times. The chain joins TRBV7-6 to TRBJ2-2; 11 bases map to TRBD2. J was trimmed by 6 bases and V by 5 bases; bases with no gene match: 11. Per the germline V gene, CDR1 is SGHVS and CDR2 is FNYEAQ. This CDR3 region has 17 residues. The CDR3, as DNA: TGTGCCAGCAGCGCTTCTAGCGGGGGGACGATCTCCGGGGAGCTGTTTTTT. Its protein product is CASSASSGGTISGELFF.

This sequence joins TRBV6-5 and TRBJ2-1; D tentatively fits TRBD1 or TRBD2 (6 bases each). The CDR3 is 13 residues long. Germline V CDR1 and CDR2: MNHEY, SVGAGI. The V end lost 2 bases, the J end lost 6 bases, and 8 bases lay between the germline ends. In DNA, the CDR3 is TGTGCCAGCAGTTACGGGGGGCCCAATGAGCAGTTCTTC. It codes for CASSYGGPNEQFF.

The chain uses TRBV7-9 and TRBJ2-4; D may match TRBD1 or TRBD2 (5 bases each). The V end lost 5 bases, the J end lost 9 bases, and 23 bases lay between the germline ends. Germline CDR1 SEHNR, CDR2 FQNEAQ (reference sequence). CDR3 size: 16 residues. This CDR3 is CASSPTWDDPKGIQYF. CDR3 DNA: TGTGCCAGCAGCCCGACCTGGGACGACCCAAAGGGCATTCAGTACTTC.

The J gene is TRBJ2-3, the V gene TRBV5-6, with D possibly matching TRBD1 (6 bases). The germline CDR1 and CDR2 sequences are SGHDT and YYEEEE. V lost 4 bases and J 0 bases, leaving 12 bases between the germline ends. The CDR3 spans 15 residues. CDR3 in DNA: TGTGCCAGCAGCGGTGGACAGTCTAGCACAGATACGCAGTATTTT. It yields the protein CASSGGQSSTDTQYF.

The V call is TRBV6-2 or TRBV6-3, the J call TRBJ1-2; 9 nucleotides match TRBD1. The V segment lost 2 bases and the J segment 6 bases; nucleotides outside the gene matches: 7. From germline, CDR1 is MNHEY and CDR2 SVGEGT. The CDR3 totals 15 residues. As DNA, the CDR3 is TGTGCCAGCAGTTACACCAGGACAGGGGAGGATGGCTACACCTTC. This codes for CASSYTRTGEDGYTF.

The rearrangement joins TRBV20-1 to TRBJ2-5, with D possibly TRBD2 on 5 matching bases. Germline V gene lookup returns CDR1 DFQATT and CDR2 SNEGSKA (reference sequence). This CDR3 has 11 amino acids. CDR3 residues: CSFGVRGNQYF. DNA of the CDR3: TGCAGCTTCGGGGTTCGAGGGAACCAGTACTTC.

The J gene is TRBJ1-5, the V gene TRBV18, with a possible D match to TRBD1 (6 bases). V was shortened by 5 bases and J by 0 bases, with 11 bases between the two germline ends. CDR1 and CDR2 (germline): KGHSH, LQKENI. The CDR3 contains 15 residues. CDR3 sequence: CASSARGYSNQPQHF. The CDR3 nucleotides are TGTGCCAGCTCAGCCAGGGGTTATAGCAATCAGCCCCAGCATTTT.

V is TRBV20-1 and J is TRBJ2-7, with 11 bases aligning to TRBD1. Losses at the gene ends were 6 bases for V and 2 bases for J; bases not matched to a gene: 9. The CDR3 covers 15 residues. Germline CDR1 and CDR2: DFQATT and SNEGSKA (reference sequence). This CDR3 reads CSARNGQGATYEQYF. The CDR3 DNA is TGCAGTGCACGGAACGGACAGGGGGCTACCTACGAGCAGTACTTC.

This chain connects TRBV21-1 to TRBJ2-5. TRBV21-1 is tagged as a pseudogene. The CDR3 is made up of 14 amino acids. The CDR3 sequence is CASSKGGQQETQYF. The CDR3 bases are TGTGCCAGCAGCAAAGGTGGGCAGCAAGAGACCCAGTACTTC.

This clonotype was detected only a few times. The rearrangement joins TRBV4-3 to TRBJ1-1; D call uncertain. The CDR3 has 14 amino acids. V shed 0 bases and J shed 3 bases, with 8 bases lying between them. Germline V gene lookup returns CDR1 LGHNA and CDR2 YSLEER. The CDR3 nucleotides read TGCGCCAGCAGCCAAGATTCCAGATACACTGAAGCTTTCTTT. Residues: CASSQDSRYTEAFF.

The chain combines TRBV5-4 with TRBJ2-7, with 8 bases lining up with TRBD2. Trimming at V came to 4 bases and at J to 3 bases, leaving 3 bases not matched to a gene. From germline, CDR1 is SGHNT and CDR2 YYREEE (reference sequence). The CDR3 sequence is 13 residues long. This chain's CDR3 is CASSRSGGYEQYV. CDR3 coding DNA: TGTGCCAGCAGCAGGAGCGGGGGCTACGAGCAGTACGTC.

This rearrangement joins TRBV4-1 to TRBJ1-2, with D perhaps TRBD1 (6 bases). CDR1 and CDR2 (germline): MGHRA, YSYEKL. V lost 4 bases, J lost 4 bases, and 22 bases lay in between. This CDR3 has 17 amino acids. The DNA for the CDR3 is TGCGCCAGCAGCCCTCTAAAGTCCGGGAAGGGGGTCTATGGCTACACCTTC. The encoded protein is CASSPLKSGKGVYGYTF.

Here the CDR3 DNA reads TGTGCCAGCAGCTTAGGGGGGGACAGCCACCTCCACTTT. Amino acids: CASSLGGDSHLHF. The chain is built from TRBV7-3 and TRBJ1-6, with 7 nucleotides matching TRBD1. V shed 2 bases, J shed 15 bases, and the junction held 7 bases outside the gene matches. The V gene's germline CDR1 is SGHTA and CDR2 FQGTGA. The CDR3 is 13 amino acids.